Below are 8 T cell receptor beta chains sequenced from a single sample in a study of early T cells in non-severe SARS-CoV-2 infection. TCRdb reprocessed the 5' RACE reads with MiXCR, giving one entry per CDR3 protein. The repertoire holds 50,000 to 75,000 distinct CDR3 sequences, with 12% as singletons. The starting material was whole blood, obtained at baseline. The receptors derive from an adult who was a healthcare worker with PCR-confirmed SARS-CoV-2 infection or an uninfected control (not recorded which). The donor label of this sample is uncertain.

This clonotype occurred a few times. The chain employs TRBV20-1 and TRBJ2-1; no clear D gene. There are 11 residues in the CDR3. CDR1 and CDR2 from the germline V gene are DFQATT and SNEGSKA (reference sequence). Trimming removed 0 bases at V and 6 bases at J, with 3 bases between. The CDR3 region is CSARDPNEQFF. CDR3 bases: TGCAGTGCTAGAGATCCCAATGAGCAGTTCTTC.

V gene TRBV12-3 or TRBV12-4 combines with J gene TRBJ1-5; D uncertain. This CDR3 is built from 15 residues. V lost 6 bases to trimming and J lost 2 bases, with 14 bases between them. This CDR3 is CASRVAPGGNQPQHF. The CDR3 coding sequence is TGTGCCAGCAGAGTAGCCCCTGGGGGCAATCAGCCCCAGCATTTT.

This clonotype was seen a few times. This sequence joins TRBV6-5 and TRBJ1-4, with 7 bases identical to TRBD1. CDR1 and CDR2 from the germline V gene are MNHEY and SVGAGI. The CDR3 is made up of 13 amino acids. The ends lost 10 bases at V and 8 bases at J; junction bases unmatched: 10. The chain's CDR3 is CATHRGSGEKLFF. CDR3 bases: TGTGCCACTCACAGGGGATCAGGCGAAAAACTGTTTTTT.

This clonotype was detected only a few times. The rearrangement joins TRBV20-1 to TRBJ1-6, with 8 bases lining up with TRBD1. The germline V gene encodes CDR1 DFQATT and CDR2 SNEGSKA (reference sequence). V lost 1 base and J lost 10; bases outside the gene matches: 9. The CDR3 length is 15 residues. The CDR3 coding sequence is TGCAGTGCTAGAGCAGGGGGCGCGTCAAAATCACCCCTCCACTTT. Its translation is CSARAGGASKSPLHF.

In this sample, this clonotype turned up a few times. The gene calls are TRBV29-1 and TRBJ2-3, with a weak D call TRBD2 (7 bases). V lost 6 bases and J lost 6, with 16 bases in between. The germline V gene encodes CDR1 SQVTM and CDR2 ANQGSEA. The CDR3 sequence is 13 residues long. CDR3 sequence (DNA): TGCAGCGTGGGGGGGCTAGCAGCGGATACGCAGTATTTT. This gives the protein CSVGGLAADTQYF.

This clonotype appeared many times. The chain couples TRBV2 to TRBJ2-2, with D uncertain. CDR1 SNHLY and CDR2 FYNNEI come from the germline V gene. The CDR3 consists of 15 residues. Trimming took off 4 bases at V and 4 bases at J, with 13 bases between the two ends. The CDR3 sequence: CASSAREPGTGELFF. CDR3 in DNA: TGTGCCAGCAGTGCGCGAGAGCCAGGCACCGGGGAGCTGTTTTTT.

This clonotype was seen a few times. The J gene is TRBJ1-6, the V gene TRBV7-2; TRBD1 matches at 7 bases. The CDR3 is 15 residues long. The ends lost 8 bases at V and 7 bases at J; junction bases unmatched: 11. The germline V gene encodes CDR1 SGHTA and CDR2 FQGNSA. CDR3 protein: CASRSPGTANSPLHF. The CDR3 bases are TGTGCCAGCCGAAGCCCCGGGACAGCGAATTCACCCCTCCACTTT.

This clonotype occurred many times. V usage is TRBV11-2 and J usage is TRBJ2-5, with 9 bases that match TRBD2. This CDR3 spans 18 amino acids. In germline, CDR1 is SGHAT, CDR2 FQNNGV. The ends lost 5 bases at V and 1 base at J; junction bases unmatched: 14. The CDR3 DNA follows: TGTGCCAGCAGCCGTACCGCGGCGGGGGGGCCTGCCCAAGAGACCCAGTACTTC. Amino acid sequence: CASSRTAAGGPAQETQYF.